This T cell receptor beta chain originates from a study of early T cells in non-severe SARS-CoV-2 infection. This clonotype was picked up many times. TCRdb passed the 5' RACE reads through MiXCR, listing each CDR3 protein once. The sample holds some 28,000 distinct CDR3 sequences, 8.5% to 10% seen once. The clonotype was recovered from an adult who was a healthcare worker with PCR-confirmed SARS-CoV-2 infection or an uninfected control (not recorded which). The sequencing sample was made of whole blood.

This CDR3 is CASSYGRGAGGTDTQYF. CDR3 coding DNA: TGTGCCAGCAGTTACGGACGGGGAGCGGGGGGCACAGATACGCAGTATTTT. The chain joins TRBV6-2 or TRBV6-3 to TRBJ2-3; 8 positions agree with TRBD2. The CDR3 length is 17 residues. The germline V gene has CDR1 MNHEY and CDR2 SVGEGT. Trimming at V came to 2 bases and at J to 1 base, leaving 8 bases not matched to a gene.